The 11 T cell receptor beta chains in this list originate from one sample, sequenced in a study of blood T cell repertoires in COVID-19. Profiled with immunoSEQ multiplex PCR; TCRdb holds only in-frame clones, not every one. This table has approximately 150,000 clones, 85% appearing once. The material sequenced was PBMCs or T cells enriched from blood (not recorded which). These receptors all stem from a woman between 35 and 50 years old who had recovered from COVID-19.

The chain has TRBV2 and TRBJ2-4, with 8 bases that match TRBD1. V shed 6 bases and J 0 bases; nucleotides not matched to a gene: 7. This CDR3 has 16 amino acids. Per germline, CDR1 SNHLY and CDR2 FYNNEI. CDR3 nucleotides: TGTGCCAGCAGCCCAAGACAGGGGCTAGCCAAAAACATTCAGTACTTC. It specifies CASSPRQGLAKNIQYF. Complete variable domain (other parts from reference TRBV2 and TRBJ2-4): EPEVTQTPSHQVTQMGQEVILRCVPISNHLYFYWYRQILGQKVEFLVSFYNNEISEKSEIFDDQFSVERPDGSNFTLKIRSTKLEDSAMYFCASSPRQGLAKNIQYFGAGTRLSVL.

The gene calls are TRBV6-5 and TRBJ1-1, with 9 bases that match TRBD1. The junction had 12 bases not matched to a gene; V was cut back by 7 bases and J by 6 bases. The germline V gene encodes CDR1 MNHEY and CDR2 SVGAGI. The CDR3 contains 15 residues. In DNA form, the CDR3 reads TGTGCCAGCATCCAGGACAGGGGTTTAGTCGCTGAAGCTTTCTTT. Translating it yields CASIQDRGLVAEAFF.

The chain recombines TRBV7-9 with TRBJ1-1; no clear D gene. The germline CDR1 and CDR2 sequences are SEHNR and FQNEAQ (reference sequence). The CDR3 runs to 13 residues. Trimming cost V 7 bases and J 5 bases, with 14 bases left between them. In DNA, the CDR3 is TGTGCCAGCATTTTGCCTGGCGGGACTGAAGCTTTCTTT. Amino acid sequence: CASILPGGTEAFF.

The chain links TRBV4-1 to TRBJ2-1; TRBD2 aligns across 9 bases. Germline V CDR1 and CDR2: MGHRA, YSYEKL. The junction had 8 bases not matched to a gene; V was cut back by 1 base and J by 16 bases. The CDR3 is 13 amino acids. CDR3 nucleotide sequence: TGCGCCAGCAGCCAAGTTTCAAGCGGGGGGATCTTCTTC. Residues: CASSQVSSGGIFF.

This clone was observed many times. This chain connects TRBV4-2 to TRBJ2-2; D gene uncertain. The V end was cut by 0 bases, the J end by 4 bases, with 6 bases between. The germline CDR1 and CDR2 sequences are LGHNA and YNFKEQ. The CDR3 has 14 amino acids. CDR3 protein: CASSQDWATGELFF. Here the CDR3 DNA reads TGTGCCAGCAGCCAAGATTGGGCCACCGGGGAGCTGTTTTTT.

V usage is TRBV3-1 (or the pseudogene TRBV3-2) and J usage is TRBJ1-2, with D unclear. The CDR3 loop spans 17 amino acids. V gave up 0 bases and J gave up 0 bases, with 14 bases separating them. CDR1 LGHDT and CDR2 YNNKEL come from the germline V gene (reference sequence). This CDR3 reads CASSQDPVTLANYGYTF. As DNA, the CDR3 is TGTGCCAGCAGCCAAGATCCGGTGACACTCGCTAACTATGGCTACACCTTC.

V usage is TRBV5-1 and J usage is TRBJ2-2; 7 positions match TRBD1. The germline gives CDR1 SGHRS, CDR2 YFSETQ. Trimming took 3 bases from V and 3 from J; bases not matched to a gene: 11. This CDR3 has 17 amino acids. CDR3 sequence: CASSWTPTGWDTGELFF. Written as DNA, the CDR3 is TGCGCCAGCAGCTGGACACCGACAGGGTGGGACACCGGGGAGCTGTTTTTT.

This chain links TRBV2 with TRBJ2-7; tentatively, D is TRBD1 (6 bases). V gave up 6 bases and J gave up 5 bases, with 11 bases separating them. Germline values: CDR1 SNHLY, CDR2 FYNNEI. This CDR3 comprises 12 residues. The DNA for the CDR3 is TGTGCCAGCAGGGCGGACAGCCACGAGCAGTACTTC. As protein: CASRADSHEQYF.

The chain combines TRBV5-1 with TRBJ1-2; D is uncertain. Germline V gene data show CDR1 as SGHRS and CDR2 as YFSETQ. V was trimmed by 0 bases and J by 2 bases, leaving 8 bases between them. This CDR3 region has 14 residues. The CDR3 here is CASSLEQTNYGYTF. CDR3 bases: TGCGCCAGCAGCTTGGAACAGACCAACTATGGCTACACCTTC.

The CDR3, as DNA: TGTGCCAGCAGCTTAGTGGGGGGGACCCACGAGCAGTACTTC. Translated: CASSLVGGTHEQYF. The V gene is TRBV7-9, the J gene TRBJ2-7; 7 bases are a match to TRBD2. The CDR3 has 14 residues. Germline V gene sequence: CDR1 SEHNR, CDR2 FQNEAQ (reference sequence). V trimming: 1 base; J trimming: 5 bases; junction bases outside the gene matches: 5.

The genes are TRBV4-1 and TRBJ2-1; 10 nucleotides line up with TRBD2. The CDR3 sequence is 18 residues long. Germline trimming cut 7 bases from V and 1 base from J; bases unmatched to any gene: 13. Germline CDR1 MGHRA, CDR2 YSYEKL. This chain's CDR3 is CASTPAGGLATSYNEQFF. Written as DNA, the CDR3 is TGCGCCAGCACCCCCGCGGGGGGACTAGCGACATCCTACAATGAGCAGTTCTTC.